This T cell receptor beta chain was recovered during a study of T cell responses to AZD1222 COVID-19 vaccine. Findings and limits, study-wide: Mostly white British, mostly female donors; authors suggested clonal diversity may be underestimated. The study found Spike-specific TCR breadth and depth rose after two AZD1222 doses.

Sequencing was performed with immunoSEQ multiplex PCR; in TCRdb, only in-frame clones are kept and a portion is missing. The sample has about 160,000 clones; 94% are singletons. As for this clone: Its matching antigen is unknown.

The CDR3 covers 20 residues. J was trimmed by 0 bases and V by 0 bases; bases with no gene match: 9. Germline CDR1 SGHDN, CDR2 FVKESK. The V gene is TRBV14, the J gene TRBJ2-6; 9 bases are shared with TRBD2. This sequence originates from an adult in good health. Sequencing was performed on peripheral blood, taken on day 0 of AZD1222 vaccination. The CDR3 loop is CASSQDPRRGRASGANVLTF. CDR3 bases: TGTGCCAGCAGCCAAGACCCTAGGCGCGGGAGGGCCTCTGGGGCCAACGTCCTGACTTTC.